This T cell receptor (beta chain) was retrieved from a study of CD8 T cells in ankylosing spondylitis. General observations from the study: Among TCR beta sequences, a motif of eight highly homologous variants appeared characteristic of ankylosing spondylitis blood.

The TCR beta libraries were generated through quantitative 5'-RACE incorporating molecular barcodes. TCRdb analysed the 5' RACE reads with MiXCR anew, one entry per CDR3 protein. The table records 200,000 to 250,000 distinct CDR3 sequences, 10% of them present only once. The CDR3 runs 21 residues. The germline CDR1 and CDR2 sequences are SGHAT and FQDESV (reference sequence). Trimming at V came to 0 bases and at J to 0 bases, leaving 14 bases not matched to a gene. This clonotype was seen ten or more times. As yet, its antigen is unknown. The V call is TRBV11-1, the J call TRBJ2-3, with 11 bases that match TRBD2. Specimen: blood, either unsorted or a sorted T cell fraction (not recorded which). This receptor was obtained from a male donor with ankylosing spondylitis or in good health (not recorded which). CDR3 DNA sequence: TGTGCCAGCAGCTTAGCGGGACAGAGGAAGACTAGCGGGGAGAGCACAGATACGCAGTATTTT. It codes for CASSLAGQRKTSGESTDTQYF.